Given below is one T cell receptor beta chain in context. No antigen is known for it. These data come from a study of T cell responses to AZD1222 COVID-19 vaccine. As for the study in general: Doses given second, at about 4 or about 12 weeks, were pooled. Study conclusions and caveats: The donor cohort was predominantly white British with a female majority, and clonal diversity may have been underestimated. Unmutated variant regions reportedly attract nearly half of all spike-specific TCRs.

The CDR3 consists of 14 residues. Germline V gives CDR1 LGHNA, CDR2 YSLEER. V lost 1 base and J lost 1, with 8 bases in between. The data were produced by immunoSEQ multiplex PCR, yet TCRdb's version contains in-frame clones alone and is incomplete. The table lists approximately 120,000 clones, roughly 87% of them singletons. The clonotype comes from an adult in good health. The V call is TRBV4-3, the J call TRBJ2-7; no reliable D call. The sequencing used peripheral blood, collected on day 0 of AZD1222 vaccination. The CDR3 is CASSQVHTSYEQYF. The CDR3 coding sequence is TGCGCCAGCAGCCAAGTACATACATCCTACGAGCAGTACTTC.